Listed below are T cell receptor beta chains from one sample, sequenced in a study of blood T cell repertoires in COVID-19. Produced via immunoSEQ multiplex PCR; TCRdb's table is partial and in-frame only. The repertoire holds hundreds of thousands of clones, with 85% to 90% as singletons. The source material was PBMCs or T cells enriched from blood (not recorded which). The receptors were sampled from a man aged 40-49 years who had recovered from COVID-19. The CDR3 runs from the conserved cysteine through the conserved F or W. A D gene is named only where the DNA matches it firmly. Part of the rows lack a size; the others show once, few, many or a class for expanded clones.

size: -
V: TRBV27
J: TRBJ2-7
D: TRBD2
CDR3: CASSPRTSGRSEQYF
DNA: TGTGCCAGCAGTCCGAGGACTAGCGGGAGGAGCGAGCAGTACTTC

size: -
V: TRBV3-1/TRBV3-2
J: TRBJ1-2
D: -
CDR3: CASSQPRTEGYGYTF
DNA: TGTGCCAGCAGCCAACCTCGGACAGAGGGTTATGGCTACACCTTC

size: -
V: TRBV7-9
J: TRBJ2-1
D: TRBD2
CDR3: CASSLEGAGVYNEQFF
DNA: TGTGCCAGCAGCTTAGAGGGAGCGGGAGTGTACAATGAGCAGTTCTTC

size: once
V: TRBV29-1
J: TRBJ1-2
D: TRBD1
CDR3: CSDSGGGGYTF
DNA: TGCAGCGATTCAGGGGGCGGAGGCTACACCTTC

size: -
V: TRBV19
J: TRBJ1-4
D: -
CDR3: CASSLQGSANEKLFF
DNA: TGTGCCAGTAGCCTACAGGGATCGGCTAATGAAAAACTGTTTTTT

size: -
V: TRBV5-1
J: TRBJ1-4
D: -
CDR3: CASSSSNEKLFF
DNA: TGCGCCAGCAGCTCTTCCAATGAAAAACTGTTTTTT

size: -
V: TRBV7-2
J: TRBJ2-5
D: TRBD1
CDR3: CASSLAWTGRETQYF
DNA: TGTGCCAGCAGCTTAGCTTGGACAGGCAGGGAGACCCAGTACTTC

size: -
V: TRBV3-1/TRBV3-2
J: TRBJ2-4
D: TRBD2
CDR3: CASNGGAKNIQYF
DNA: TGTGCCAGCAACGGGGGGGCCAAAAACATTCAGTACTTC

size: once
V: TRBV19
J: TRBJ1-1
D: TRBD1
CDR3: CASSRLRRGSDTEAFF
DNA: TGTGCCAGTAGCCGACTTCGCAGGGGGTCAGACACTGAAGCTTTCTTT

size: -
V: TRBV5-4
J: TRBJ2-7
D: TRBD1
CDR3: CASSRTGGSSSYEQYF
DNA: TGTGCCAGCAGCAGGACAGGGGGTAGCAGCTCCTACGAGCAGTACTTC

size: -
V: TRBV6-2/TRBV6-3
J: TRBJ2-7
D: -
CDR3: CASSSPGRGVYEQYF
DNA: TGTGCCAGCAGTTCCCCCGGCAGGGGAGTGTACGAGCAGTACTTC

size: -
V: TRBV7-9
J: TRBJ2-7
D: -
CDR3: CASSSDGKTYEQYF
DNA: TGTGCCAGCAGTTCTGACGGGAAAACCTACGAGCAGTACTTC

size: -
V: TRBV7-9
J: TRBJ2-1
D: -
CDR3: CASSRSVTGVYNEQFF
DNA: TGTGCCAGCAGCCGGTCGGTAACGGGAGTCTACAATGAGCAGTTCTTC

size: -
V: TRBV11-2
J: TRBJ2-7
D: TRBD2
CDR3: CASSPTSGGAADEQYF
DNA: TGTGCCAGCAGCCCGACTAGCGGGGGGGCCGCGGACGAGCAGTACTTC

size: -
V: TRBV7-9
J: TRBJ2-7
D: -
CDR3: CASSQWVGNNEQYF
DNA: TGTGCCAGCAGTCAATGGGTCGGGAACAACGAGCAGTACTTC

size: -
V: TRBV5-1
J: TRBJ1-6
D: TRBD1
CDR3: CASSLDQGGNSPLHF
DNA: TGCGCCAGCAGCTTGGATCAGGGGGGAAATTCACCCCTCCACTTT

size: -
V: TRBV29-1
J: TRBJ1-5
D: TRBD1
CDR3: CSDVGTAYSNQPQHF
DNA: TGCAGCGACGTAGGGACAGCCTATAGCAATCAGCCCCAGCATTTT

size: -
V: TRBV12-3/TRBV12-4
J: TRBJ1-2
D: -
CDR3: CASSTGNYGYTF
DNA: TGTGCCAGCAGTACAGGGAACTATGGCTACACCTTC

size: -
V: TRBV9
J: TRBJ2-6
D: -
CDR3: CASSVGVSGANVLTF
DNA: TGTGCCAGCAGCGTAGGCGTCTCTGGGGCCAACGTCCTGACTTTC

size: -
V: TRBV7-2
J: TRBJ2-5
D: -
CDR3: CASSLALQETQYF
DNA: TGTGCCAGCAGCTTAGCGCTACAAGAGACCCAGTACTTC

size: -
V: TRBV5-1
J: TRBJ2-7
D: -
CDR3: CASSLMGSSYEQYF
DNA: TGCGCCAGCAGCCTGATGGGGAGCTCCTACGAGCAGTACTTC

size: -
V: TRBV12-3/TRBV12-4
J: TRBJ1-2
D: -
CDR3: CASSAGVPGYTF
DNA: TGTGCCAGCAGTGCAGGGGTCCCTGGCTACACCTTC

size: -
V: TRBV3-1/TRBV3-2
J: TRBJ2-2
D: -
CDR3: CASRNQGSTGELFF
DNA: TGTGCCAGCCGAAACCAGGGGTCCACCGGGGAGCTGTTTTTT

size: -
V: TRBV19
J: TRBJ2-3
D: -
CDR3: CASSYQDPGGTDTQYF
DNA: TGTGCCAGTAGTTATCAGGATCCGGGGGGCACAGATACGCAGTATTTT

size: -
V: TRBV19
J: TRBJ1-3
D: TRBD1
CDR3: CASSIRGTPPGNTIYF
DNA: TGTGCCAGTAGTATCAGGGGGACACCACCCGGAAACACCATATATTTT

size: -
V: TRBV4-2
J: TRBJ2-3
D: TRBD2
CDR3: CASSPTGTSGNTDTQYF
DNA: TGTGCCAGCAGCCCGACGGGAACTAGCGGGAATACAGATACGCAGTATTTT

size: -
V: TRBV25-1
J: TRBJ2-7
D: -
CDR3: CASSGASGGHEQYF
DNA: TGTGCCAGCAGTGGGGCCAGCGGTGGCCACGAGCAGTACTTC

size: -
V: TRBV9
J: TRBJ1-2
D: TRBD1
CDR3: CASSVSTGGAGYTF
DNA: TGTGCCAGCAGCGTTTCGACAGGGGGCGCTGGCTACACCTTC

size: -
V: TRBV2
J: TRBJ2-1
D: -
CDR3: CASTTYNEQFF
DNA: TGTGCCAGCACCACCTACAATGAGCAGTTCTTC

size: -
V: TRBV5-4
J: TRBJ2-7
D: TRBD2
CDR3: CASSLGGGGYTYEQYF
DNA: TGTGCCAGCAGCTTGGGCGGCGGGGGATATACCTACGAGCAGTACTTC

size: -
V: TRBV7-8
J: TRBJ1-1
D: TRBD1
CDR3: CASSPAVVPTGRYSAFF
DNA: TGTGCCAGCAGCCCAGCAGTCGTGCCGACAGGGAGGTATTCAGCTTTCTTT

size: -
V: TRBV9
J: TRBJ1-2
D: -
CDR3: CASSVVTRGFYGYTF
DNA: TGTGCCAGCAGCGTAGTTACCAGGGGATTCTATGGCTACACCTTC

size: -
V: TRBV5-1
J: TRBJ1-6
D: -
CDR3: CASSLGHSYNSPLHF
DNA: TGCGCCAGCAGCTTGGGACACTCCTATAATTCACCCCTCCACTTT

size: once
V: TRBV3-1/TRBV3-2
J: TRBJ1-4
D: -
CDR3: CASSGQTEVGIKLFF
DNA: TGTGCCAGCAGCGGACAGACCGAAGTCGGGATAAAACTGTTTTTT

size: -
V: TRBV28
J: TRBJ2-4
D: TRBD2
CDR3: CASSDAGLAGGRDIQYF
DNA: TGTGCCAGCAGCGATGCGGGACTAGCGGGAGGGAGGGACATTCAGTACTTC

size: -
V: TRBV4-1
J: TRBJ1-2
D: -
CDR3: CASSPSLPREERNYGYTF
DNA: TGCGCCAGCAGCCCGTCCCTTCCACGGGAGGAGAGAAACTATGGCTACACCTTC

size: -
V: TRBV7-2
J: TRBJ1-2
D: TRBD1
CDR3: CASSPHPTGTNYGYTF
DNA: TGTGCCAGCAGCCCACACCCGACAGGGACTAACTATGGCTACACCTTC

size: -
V: TRBV3-1/TRBV3-2
J: TRBJ2-1
D: TRBD2
CDR3: CASSQVRGGENEQFF
DNA: TGTGCCAGCAGCCAAGTGCGGGGGGGCGAAAATGAGCAGTTCTTC

size: -
V: TRBV4-3
J: TRBJ2-7
D: -
CDR3: CASSRSGTLSNEQYF
DNA: TGCGCCAGCAGCCGATCAGGGACTCTTTCAAACGAGCAGTACTTC

size: -
V: TRBV3-1/TRBV3-2
J: TRBJ2-5
D: TRBD2
CDR3: CASSQRVGTNQETQYF
DNA: TGTGCCAGCAGCCAACGGGTGGGGACTAACCAAGAGACCCAGTACTTC

size: -
V: TRBV30
J: TRBJ2-3
D: -
CDR3: CASTHLDPSTDTQYF
DNA: TGTGCCTCCACCCACCTAGACCCTAGCACAGATACGCAGTATTTT

size: -
V: TRBV9
J: TRBJ2-5
D: -
CDR3: CASSAFQETQYF
DNA: TGTGCCAGCAGCGCCTTCCAAGAGACCCAGTACTTC

size: once
V: TRBV7-2
J: TRBJ2-1
D: TRBD2
CDR3: CASSQDSGSGGDNEQFF
DNA: TGTGCCAGCAGCCAAGATAGTGGTAGCGGGGGGGACAATGAGCAGTTCTTC

size: -
V: TRBV27
J: TRBJ2-5
D: -
CDR3: CASRNSPVQETQYF
DNA: TGTGCCAGCAGGAACTCGCCGGTCCAAGAGACCCAGTACTTC

size: -
V: TRBV7-9
J: TRBJ1-5
D: TRBD1
CDR3: CASSSKGQAGNQPQHF
DNA: TGTGCCAGCAGCTCAAAGGGACAGGCGGGCAATCAGCCCCAGCATTTT

size: -
V: TRBV3-1/TRBV3-2
J: TRBJ1-5
D: TRBD1
CDR3: CASSGTDSNQPQHF
DNA: TGTGCCAGCAGTGGGACAGATAGCAATCAGCCCCAGCATTTT

size: -
V: TRBV5-1
J: TRBJ1-5
D: TRBD1
CDR3: CASSLTGANQPQHF
DNA: TGCGCCAGCAGCCTGACAGGGGCCAATCAGCCCCAGCATTTT

size: -
V: TRBV11-1
J: TRBJ1-6
D: -
CDR3: CASSLEGGLNSPLHF
DNA: TGTGCCAGCAGCTTAGAAGGTGGGCTTAATTCACCCCTCCACTTT

size: -
V: TRBV27
J: TRBJ2-5
D: -
CDR3: CASSGIPPRETQYF
DNA: TGTGCCAGCAGCGGGATCCCCCCCCGAGAGACCCAGTACTTC

size: -
V: TRBV4-1
J: TRBJ2-3
D: TRBD2
CDR3: CASSQDYLAGVGIRDTQYF
DNA: TGCGCCAGCAGCCAAGATTACCTAGCGGGAGTAGGGATTCGGGATACGCAGTATTTT

size: -
V: TRBV7-2
J: TRBJ1-1
D: -
CDR3: CASSLEGGRTEAFF
DNA: TGTGCCAGCAGCTTAGAAGGGGGAAGGACTGAAGCTTTCTTT

size: -
V: TRBV23-1
J: TRBJ1-1
D: -
CDR3: CASSRGLQWADAEAFF
DNA: TGCGCCAGCAGTCGAGGACTACAGTGGGCAGACGCTGAAGCTTTCTTT

size: -
V: TRBV18
J: TRBJ2-1
D: TRBD2
CDR3: CASSPFTGLAGGHEQFF
DNA: TGTGCCAGCTCACCATTTACCGGACTAGCGGGAGGGCATGAGCAGTTCTTC